Detailed here is one T cell receptor (beta chain). The data were obtained in a study of blood T cells in healthy people across ages. Combining a sample-barcoded 5' primer with a J-beta primer mix, a second PCR ran for about 6 to 12 cycles. TCRdb ran MiXCR on the 5' RACE reads and lists one entry per CDR3 protein. The sample consists of about 830,000 distinct CDR3 sequences, about 59% of them appearing once. The CDR3 extends over 13 amino acids. Trimming cost V 4 bases and J 8 bases; bases outside gene matches: 7. The germline gives CDR1 DFQATT, CDR2 SNEGSKA (reference sequence). This sequence originates from a man aged 25-40 years in good health. V is TRBV20-1 and J is TRBJ2-1; TRBD2 aligns across 8 bases. What was sequenced was blood. The CDR3 is CSATGGGRDEQFF. CDR3 coding DNA: TGCAGTGCTACAGGCGGGGGGAGAGATGAGCAGTTCTTC.